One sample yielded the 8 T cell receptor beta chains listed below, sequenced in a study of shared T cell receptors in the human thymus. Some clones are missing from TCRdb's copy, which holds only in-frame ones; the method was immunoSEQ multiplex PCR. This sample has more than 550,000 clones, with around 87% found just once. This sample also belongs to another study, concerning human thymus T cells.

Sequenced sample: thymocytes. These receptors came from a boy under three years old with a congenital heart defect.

CDR3 DNA: TGTGCCAGCAGCTTGGGACTTTTAAATGAGCAGTTCTTC. It specifies CASSLGLLNEQFF. The chain employs TRBV7-3 and TRBJ2-1; the D gene is possibly TRBD2 (6 bases). Germline CDR1 and CDR2: SGHTA and FQGTGA. The V end was cut by 3 bases, the J end by 7 bases, with 10 bases between. The CDR3 is 13 residues long. The variable domain in full, with the rest retrieved from reference TRBV7-3 and TRBJ2-1, is GAGVSQTPSNKVTEKGKYVELRCDPISGHTALYWYRQSLGQGPEFLIYFQGTGAADDSGLPNDRFFAVRPEGSVSTLKIQRTERGDSAVYLCASSLGLLNEQFFGPGTRLTVL.

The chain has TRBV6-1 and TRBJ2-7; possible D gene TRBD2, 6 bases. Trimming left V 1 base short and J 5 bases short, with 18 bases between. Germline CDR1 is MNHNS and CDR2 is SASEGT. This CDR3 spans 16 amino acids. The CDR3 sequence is CASSEEGRLANHEQYF. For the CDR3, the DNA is TGTGCCAGCAGTGAAGAGGGGAGGCTAGCAAACCACGAGCAGTACTTC.

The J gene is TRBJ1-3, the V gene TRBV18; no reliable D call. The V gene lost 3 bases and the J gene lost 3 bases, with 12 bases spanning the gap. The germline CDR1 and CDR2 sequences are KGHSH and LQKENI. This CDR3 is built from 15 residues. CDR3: CASSPGPGGGNTIYF. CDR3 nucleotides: TGTGCCAGCTCACCCGGACCAGGAGGTGGAAACACCATATATTTT.

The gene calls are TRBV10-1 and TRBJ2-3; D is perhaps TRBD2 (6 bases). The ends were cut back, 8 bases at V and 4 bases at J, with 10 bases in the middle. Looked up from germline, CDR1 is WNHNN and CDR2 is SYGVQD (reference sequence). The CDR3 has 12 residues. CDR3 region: CASGTEADTQYF. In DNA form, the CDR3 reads TGCGCCAGCGGGACTGAAGCAGATACGCAGTATTTT.

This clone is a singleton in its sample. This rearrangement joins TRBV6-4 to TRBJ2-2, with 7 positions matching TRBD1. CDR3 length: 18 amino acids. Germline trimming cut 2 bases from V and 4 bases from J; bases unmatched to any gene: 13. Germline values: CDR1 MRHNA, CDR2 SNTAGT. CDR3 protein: CASSDKTRDRVTTGELFF. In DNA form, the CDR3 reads TGTGCCAGCAGTGACAAAACCCGGGACAGAGTCACCACCGGGGAGCTGTTTTTT.

CDR3 sequence (DNA): TGTGCCAGCAGTTTACAGGGGGAAGCTTTCTTT. This encodes CASSLQGEAFF. The chain couples TRBV27 to TRBJ1-1; weak D call: TRBD1 (6 bases). This CDR3 region has 11 residues. Germline values: CDR1 MNHEY, CDR2 SMNVEV (reference sequence). The V and J ends lost 2 bases and 8 bases respectively, with 6 bases between them.

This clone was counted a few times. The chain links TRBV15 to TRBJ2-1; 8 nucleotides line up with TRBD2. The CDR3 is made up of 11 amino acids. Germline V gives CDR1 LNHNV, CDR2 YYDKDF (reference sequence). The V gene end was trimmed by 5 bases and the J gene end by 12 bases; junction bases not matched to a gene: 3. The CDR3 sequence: CATSHRGGQFF. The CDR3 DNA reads TGTGCCACCAGCCACCGGGGGGGGCAGTTCTTC.

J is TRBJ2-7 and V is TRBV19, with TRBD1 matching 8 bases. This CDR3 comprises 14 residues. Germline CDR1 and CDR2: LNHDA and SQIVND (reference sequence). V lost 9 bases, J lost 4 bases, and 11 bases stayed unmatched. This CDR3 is CASRTGMGMYEQYF. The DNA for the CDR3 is TGTGCCAGCAGGACAGGGATGGGTATGTACGAGCAGTACTTC.